This TCR beta chain was sequenced for a study of blood T cell repertoires in COVID-19. The wider study: COVID-19 samples from acute and convalescent phases originated in the United States, Italy and Spain. PBMCs, B-cell-depleted T cells, or T cells were the source of the cDNA or gDNA that made up the material.

Germline values: CDR1 MNHNY, CDR2 SVGAGI (reference sequence). The CDR3 sequence is 13 residues long. The J segment lost 8 bases and the V segment lost 4 bases, leaving 4 bases of the junction unmatched. In the original analysis: Amplification of reference gene primers was used by the study to estimate nucleated cell counts. Produced via immunoSEQ multiplex PCR; TCRdb's table is partial and in-frame only. That table furnishes V, J and clone size, whereas the DNA furnished D and trimming. Among 89,000 or so clones listed, nearly 95% were seen once. The J gene is TRBJ2-1, the V gene TRBV6-6; 8 bases line up with TRBD1. This receptor was taken from a human donor with active COVID-19. The donor label of this sample is uncertain. The sample comprised peripheral blood. CDR3 region: CASSSRGLDEQFF. CDR3 bases: TGTGCCAGCAGTTCCAGGGGGCTGGATGAGCAGTTCTTC.